Following are 13 T cell receptor beta chains from one sample sequenced in a study of T cell responses to AZD1222 COVID-19 vaccine. Clones were read by immunoSEQ multiplex PCR, and TCRdb kept only the in-frame ones, dropping some. The data contain 140,000 to 150,000 clones, over 85% of them singletons. The source material was peripheral blood, sampled on day 0 of AZD1222 vaccination. Receptors originate from an adult in good health.

The chain combines TRBV20-1 with TRBJ1-2; D not certain. The CDR3 is 12 amino acids. Germline-derived CDR1 and CDR2 are DFQATT and SNEGSKA (reference sequence). The V end lost 3 bases, the J end lost 0 bases, and 5 bases lay between the germline ends. The CDR3 loop is CSASEPNYGYTF. CDR3 in DNA: TGCAGTGCTAGTGAACCTAACTATGGCTACACCTTC.

The rearrangement links TRBV28 to TRBJ2-1; 8 nucleotides line up with TRBD1. J was trimmed by 7 bases and V by 5 bases; bases with no gene match: 10. Germline values: CDR1 MDHEN, CDR2 SYDVKM. The CDR3 runs to 15 residues. The CDR3 DNA reads TGTGCCAGCAGTCAAGGACAGGGTCGACGGAATGAGCAGTTCTTC. Its translation: CASSQGQGRRNEQFF.

V usage is TRBV7-2 and J usage is TRBJ2-7; TRBD2 aligns across 8 bases. V was clipped by 2 bases and J by 2 bases; unmatched bases: 11. Germline-derived CDR1 and CDR2 are SGHTA and FQGNSA. The CDR3 consists of 17 residues. This CDR3 reads CASSLSSLAGGAYEQYF. CDR3 bases: TGTGCCAGCAGCTTATCATCATTGGCGGGAGGAGCCTACGAGCAGTACTTC.

The V gene is TRBV11-2, the J gene TRBJ1-2; D is ambiguous. The CDR3 consists of 15 residues. V gave up 1 base and J gave up 1 base, with 10 bases separating them. Germline-derived CDR1 and CDR2 are SGHAT and FQNNGV. The DNA for the CDR3 is TGTGCCAGCAGCTTAGGACCGGTAGATAACTATGGCTACACCTTC. It codes for CASSLGPVDNYGYTF.

This sequence joins TRBV20-1 and TRBJ2-3; D is unclear. Trimming took off 7 bases at V and 2 bases at J, with 7 bases between the two ends. CDR1 DFQATT and CDR2 SNEGSKA come from the germline V gene (reference sequence). The CDR3 extends over 11 amino acids. The CDR3 DNA is TGCAGTGAACTTCACACAGATACGCAGTATTTT. As protein: CSELHTDTQYF.

CDR3 residues: CATRASGSLDTQYF. The CDR3 region has the DNA TGTGCCACCAGGGCTAGCGGGAGTTTGGATACGCAGTATTTT. V and J are TRBV24-1 and TRBJ2-3; TRBD2 aligns across 10 bases. The CDR3 is 14 amino acids. The germline V gene encodes CDR1 KGHDR and CDR2 SFDVKD. Trimming cost V 7 bases and J 6 bases; bases outside gene matches: 6.

This chain connects TRBV2 to TRBJ1-2; 10 bases agree with TRBD1. Germline CDR1 SNHLY, CDR2 FYNNEI. This CDR3 is built from 13 residues. J gave up 4 bases and V 6 bases, and 2 bases lay outside the gene matches. CDR3 nucleotide sequence: TGTGCCAGCAGGACAGGGGGCGTCTATGGCTACACCTTC. It encodes CASRTGGVYGYTF.

The chain recombines TRBV19 with TRBJ2-7; no clear D gene. CDR1 is LNHDA, CDR2 SQIVND, per germline (reference sequence). The V end lost 5 bases, the J end lost 5 bases, and 13 bases lay between the germline ends. This CDR3 is 13 amino acids long. CDR3 residues: CASSLSDGDEQYF. The CDR3 nucleotides are TGTGCCAGTAGTCTCTCCGACGGAGACGAGCAGTACTTC.

The rearrangement links TRBV3-1 (or the pseudogene TRBV3-2) to TRBJ1-5; no reliable D call. CDR3 size: 15 residues. The germline V and J ends were trimmed by 0 bases and 10 bases, with 16 bases remaining between them. Looked up from germline, CDR1 is LGHDT and CDR2 is YNNKEL (reference sequence). The CDR3 is CASSQDQRVLIPQHF. The CDR3 coding sequence is TGTGCCAGCAGCCAAGATCAAAGGGTACTCATCCCCCAGCATTTT.

The chain recombines TRBV6-6 with TRBJ1-5; the D is unclear. The germline V and J ends were trimmed by 6 bases and 6 bases, with 18 bases remaining between them. CDR1 and CDR2 (germline): MNHNY, SVGAGI (reference sequence). The length of the CDR3 is 15 residues. The CDR3 DNA follows: TGTGCCAGCAGCCCCCCCGGGGAAGGAGGTCAGCCCCAGCATTTT. Its translation: CASSPPGEGGQPQHF.

This chain uses TRBV5-1 with TRBJ2-1; 7 positions match TRBD2. V shed 0 bases and J 0 bases; nucleotides not matched to a gene: 9. The CDR3 spans 18 residues. Germline V gene data show CDR1 as SGHRS and CDR2 as YFSETQ. The CDR3 nucleotides are TGCGCCAGCAGCTTGGCCTGGCTAGCGGACCGCTCCTACAATGAGCAGTTCTTC. It yields the protein CASSLAWLADRSYNEQFF.

The chain links TRBV5-4 to TRBJ2-3; 8 bases line up with TRBD2. This CDR3 has 15 residues. Germline CDR1 and CDR2: SGHNT and YYREEE (reference sequence). V gave up 4 bases and J gave up 4 bases; unmatched junction bases: 8. As DNA, the CDR3 is TGTGCCAGCAGCACATCAGCGGGAGAGGCAGATACGCAGTATTTT. Its translation: CASSTSAGEADTQYF.

The rearrangement uses TRBV19 and TRBJ1-6; D unresolved. Trimming stripped 3 bases from V and 6 bases from J, with 15 bases between. This CDR3 has 16 residues. CDR1 and CDR2 from the germline V gene are LNHDA and SQIVND (reference sequence). DNA of the CDR3: TGTGCCAGTAGTATCACGGGCAGGCGACGTAATTCACCCCTCCACTTT. It translates to CASSITGRRRNSPLHF. The whole variable domain, filled in from reference TRBV19 and TRBJ1-6, reads DGGITQSPKYLFRKEGQNVTLSCEQNLNHDAMYWYRQDPGQGLRLIYYSQIVNDFQKGDIAEGYSVSREKKESFPLTVTSAQKNPTAFYLCASSITGRRRNSPLHFGNGTRLTVT.